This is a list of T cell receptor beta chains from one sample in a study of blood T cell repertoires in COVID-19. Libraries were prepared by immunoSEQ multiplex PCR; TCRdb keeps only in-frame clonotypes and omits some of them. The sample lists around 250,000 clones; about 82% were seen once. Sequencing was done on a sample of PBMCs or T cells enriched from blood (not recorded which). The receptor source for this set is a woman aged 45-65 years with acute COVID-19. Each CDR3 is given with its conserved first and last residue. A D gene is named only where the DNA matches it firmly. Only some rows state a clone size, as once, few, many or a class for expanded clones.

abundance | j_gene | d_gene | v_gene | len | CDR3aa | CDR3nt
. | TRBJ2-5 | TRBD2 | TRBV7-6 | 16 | CASSEGTSGFQETQYF | TGTGCCAGCAGCGAAGGGACTAGCGGGTTCCAAGAGACCCAGTACTTC
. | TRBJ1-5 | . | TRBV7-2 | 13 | CASSPDSIQPQHF | TGTGCCAGCAGCCCGGACAGCATCCAGCCCCAGCATTTT
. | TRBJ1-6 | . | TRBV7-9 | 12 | CASSRQNSPLHF | TGTGCCAGCAGCCGACAGAATTCACCCCTCCACTTT
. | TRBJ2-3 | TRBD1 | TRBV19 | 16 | CASSITFDRVGDTQYF | TGTGCCAGTAGTATTACGTTCGACAGGGTGGGGGATACGCAGTATTTT
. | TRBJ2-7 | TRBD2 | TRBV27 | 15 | CASTPMGGNSYEQYF | TGTGCCAGCACCCCCATGGGGGGGAACTCCTACGAGCAGTACTTC
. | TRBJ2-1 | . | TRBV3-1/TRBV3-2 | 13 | CASSQWATGEQFF | TGTGCCAGCAGCCAGTGGGCAACAGGTGAGCAGTTCTTC
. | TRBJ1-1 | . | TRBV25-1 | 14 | CASSEPGRGTEAFF | TGTGCCAGCAGTGAACCCGGAAGGGGCACTGAAGCTTTCTTT
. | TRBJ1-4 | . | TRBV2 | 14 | CASSGESGREKLFF | TGTGCCAGCAGTGGGGAGTCGGGGAGGGAAAAACTGTTTTTT
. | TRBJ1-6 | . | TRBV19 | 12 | CASSMWDNSLHF | TGTGCCAGTAGTATGTGGGACAACTCCCTCCACTTT
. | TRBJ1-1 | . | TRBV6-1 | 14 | CASSDRGANTEAFF | TGTGCCAGCAGTGACAGGGGCGCGAACACTGAAGCTTTCTTT
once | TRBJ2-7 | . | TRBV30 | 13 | CASSTLAAGEQYF | TGTGCCTCGTCGACTTTAGCGGCGGGGGAGCAGTACTTC
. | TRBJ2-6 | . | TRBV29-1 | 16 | CSVGGQGGKGANVLTF | TGCAGCGTTGGTGGTCAGGGGGGCAAGGGGGCCAACGTCCTGACTTTC
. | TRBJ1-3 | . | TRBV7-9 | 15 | CASSLTGTSGNTIYF | TGTGCCAGCAGCTTAACGGGAACCTCTGGAAACACCATATATTTT
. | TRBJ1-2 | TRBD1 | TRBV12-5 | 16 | CASGLGAGQGGYGYTF | TGTGCTAGTGGTTTGGGGGCAGGACAGGGCGGATATGGCTACACCTTC
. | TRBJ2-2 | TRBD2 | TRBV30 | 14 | CAGSGGAISGELFF | TGTGCCGGTAGCGGGGGGGCGATCAGCGGGGAGCTGTTTTTT
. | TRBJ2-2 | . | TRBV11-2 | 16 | CASSFLRRKIFGELFF | TGTGCCAGCAGCTTTTTGCGGAGGAAAATCTTCGGGGAGCTGTTTTTT
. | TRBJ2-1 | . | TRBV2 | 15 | CASARGLASGGEQFF | TGTGCCAGCGCAAGGGGACTCGCCTCCGGGGGAGAGCAGTTCTTC
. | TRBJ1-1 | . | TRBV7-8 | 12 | CASSVAGTEAFF | TGTGCCAGCAGCGTGGCGGGCACTGAAGCTTTCTTT
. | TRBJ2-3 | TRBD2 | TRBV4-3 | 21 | CASSQDRGLAGGLLSTDTQYF | TGCGCCAGCAGCCAAGATCGGGGACTAGCGGGGGGGCTTCTGAGCACAGATACGCAGTATTTT
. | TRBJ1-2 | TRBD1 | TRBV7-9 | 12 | CASSSGGYGYTF | TGTGCCAGCAGCTCAGGGGGCTATGGCTACACCTTC
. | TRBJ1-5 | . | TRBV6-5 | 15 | CASTPVEGGNQPQHF | TGTGCCAGCACCCCGGTAGAAGGGGGCAATCAGCCCCAGCATTTT
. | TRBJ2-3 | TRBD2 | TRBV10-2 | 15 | CASAVTSGITDTQYF | TGCGCCAGCGCAGTGACTAGCGGGATCACAGATACGCAGTATTTT
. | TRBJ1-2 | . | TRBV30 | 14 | CAWSRGLGGNGYTF | TGTGCCTGGAGTCGGGGACTCGGTGGAAATGGCTACACCTTC
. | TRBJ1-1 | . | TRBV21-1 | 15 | CASSPRDRVNTEAFF | TGTGCCAGCAGCCCCCGGGACAGAGTGAACACTGAAGCTTTCTTT
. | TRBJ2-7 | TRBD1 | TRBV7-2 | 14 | CASSPGTGVYEQYF | TGTGCCAGCAGCCCCGGGACAGGGGTGTACGAGCAGTACTTC
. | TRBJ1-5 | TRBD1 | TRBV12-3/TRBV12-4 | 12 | CASKTGLGPQHF | TGTGCCAGCAAGACAGGGCTTGGGCCCCAGCATTTT
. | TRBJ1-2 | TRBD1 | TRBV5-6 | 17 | CASSLAGTGLLSYGYTF | TGTGCCAGCAGCTTGGCCGGGACAGGGCTCCTCTCCTATGGCTACACCTTC